Following are 9 T cell receptor beta chains from one sample sequenced in a study of blood T cell repertoires in COVID-19. The assay was immunoSEQ multiplex PCR, and TCRdb's table has in-frame clones only and misses some. In the table there are fewer than 250,000 clones, more than 60% of which are singletons. Sequencing was done on a sample of peripheral blood. The receptors derive from a woman aged 50 to 65 with acute or convalescent COVID-19.

This clone appeared a few times. The chain carries TRBV29-1 and TRBJ1-2; 12 bases agree with TRBD1. The CDR3 contains 14 residues. The junction had 4 bases not matched to a gene; V was cut back by 4 bases and J by 4 bases. Germline assignment: CDR1 SQVTM and CDR2 ANQGSEA. CDR3: CSVGDRGLSYGYTF. The CDR3 region has the DNA TGCAGCGTTGGGGACAGGGGGCTTTCCTATGGCTACACCTTC.

This clone was recorded only once. The genes are TRBV5-1 and TRBJ2-1; perhaps TRBD1 as D (6 bases). CDR3 length: 15 amino acids. CDR1 and CDR2 from the germline V gene are SGHRS and YFSETQ. Deletions cut 0 bases from V and 0 bases from J, with 7 bases between. In DNA form, the CDR3 reads TGCGCCAGCAGCTTGGTAGGGGGCTCCTACAATGAGCAGTTCTTC. The encoded protein is CASSLVGGSYNEQFF.

The V and J genes are TRBV7-9 and TRBJ2-4; TRBD2 matches 10 bases. V lost 5 bases and J lost 6; bases outside the gene matches: 7. Germline lookup yields CDR1 SEHNR and CDR2 FQNEAQ (reference sequence). The length of the CDR3 is 15 residues. The CDR3 is CASSQAGGRGNIQYF. CDR3 bases: TGTGCCAGCAGCCAAGCGGGGGGGCGAGGAAACATTCAGTACTTC.

This chain links TRBV9 with TRBJ2-1; 8 bases match TRBD2. This CDR3 region has 15 residues. The V and J ends lost 1 base and 6 bases, in that order; junction bases with no gene match: 6. Germline V lookup: CDR1 SGDLS, CDR2 YYNGEE. CDR3: CASSVTGLVGNEQFF. The CDR3 nucleotides are TGTGCCAGCAGCGTAACGGGACTAGTAGGCAATGAGCAGTTCTTC.

This sequence joins TRBV6-2 or TRBV6-3 and TRBJ1-2; 9 bases align to TRBD1. This CDR3 spans 16 amino acids. Germline CDR1 reads MNHEY; CDR2 reads SVGEGT. J was trimmed by 4 bases and V by 4 bases; bases with no gene match: 10. Written as DNA, the CDR3 is TGTGCCAGCAGTTCCGGGACAGGGCTTGTTGTCTATGGCTACACCTTC. It encodes CASSSGTGLVVYGYTF.

For this clone: The same CDR3 can be traced to other DNA sequences in this sample. The chain uses TRBV2 and TRBJ2-7, with D possibly being TRBD2 (5 bases). V gave up 9 bases and J gave up 7 bases, with 22 bases separating them. CDR1 is SNHLY and CDR2 is FYNNEI in the germline V gene. The length of the CDR3 is 14 residues. CDR3 DNA sequence: TGTGCCAGTTCCCCGCAGATTATCGGGGTAGAGCAGTACTTC. Protein: CASSPQIIGVEQYF.

The J gene is TRBJ2-5, the V gene TRBV12-3 or TRBV12-4; D not resolved. With 2 bases removed from V and 2 bases from J, the gap between germline ends came to 6 bases. This CDR3 has 13 residues. The CDR3 DNA sequence: TGTGCCAGCAGTTTATCCAGACAAGAGACCCAGTACTTC. It yields the protein CASSLSRQETQYF.

The V and J genes are TRBV5-6 and TRBJ1-4; 7 positions match TRBD1. Trimming cost V 2 bases and J 8 bases; bases outside gene matches: 9. Germline CDR1 is SGHDT and CDR2 is YYEEEE. There are 15 residues in the CDR3. The CDR3 DNA sequence: TGTGCCAGCAGCTTCGACAGGGCCGGAAGGGAAAAACTGTTTTTT. It translates to CASSFDRAGREKLFF.

The gene calls are TRBV19 and TRBJ1-4; a possible D gene is TRBD1 (5 bases). V lost 3 bases, J lost 2 bases, and 13 bases lay in between. The CDR3 has 16 amino acids. Germline V lookup: CDR1 LNHDA, CDR2 SQIVND (reference sequence). The CDR3 DNA is TGTGCCAGTAGTATGGGGCAGCCAGGGACTAATGAAAAACTGTTTTTT. As protein: CASSMGQPGTNEKLFF. Full variable domain (outside the CDR3, taken from reference TRBV19 and TRBJ1-4): DGGITQSPKYLFRKEGQNVTLSCEQNLNHDAMYWYRQDPGQGLRLIYYSQIVNDFQKGDIAEGYSVSREKKESFPLTVTSAQKNPTAFYLCASSMGQPGTNEKLFFGSGTQLSVL.